This TCR beta chain was recovered during a study of T cell repertoires in cytomegalovirus infection. Study-wide background: From public TCR beta signatures came an indication of both CMV infection and matching HLA type. Overall study findings and caveats: Cumulative frequency (of public TCR beta family members) identified carriers of CMV plus the relevant HLA. HLA-C-restricted, CMV-specific TCR beta clonotypes were dominant ex vivo.

The table lists this clonotype with a few counts. As yet, its antigen is unknown. This CDR3 has 13 amino acids. CDR1 is MGHDK and CDR2 is SYGVNS in the germline V gene. The V gene lost 2 bases and the J gene lost 5 bases, with 9 bases spanning the gap. TCRdb independently ran MiXCR on the reads; one entry per CDR3 protein. The sample gives around 440,000 distinct CDR3 sequences, approximately 10% of which show up once; around 9.6% is in the top ten. The chain is built from TRBV25-1 and TRBJ2-5; tentative D call: TRBD1 (5 bases). The sample was PBMCs. This clonotype was obtained from a human donor in good health (CMV status not recorded). Some clones in this sample may be carry-over from other donors' samples. Here the CDR3 reads CASSEKGLETQYF. CDR3 nucleotides: TGTGCCAGCAGTGAAAAGGGGTTGGAGACCCAGTACTTC.